This T cell receptor (beta chain) emerged from a study of regulatory T cells in long-lasting Graves disease (dated by TCRdb to about 2021). Study-wide context: Persistent Graves' disease meant more than 5 years of antithyroid drug treatment with TSH receptor autoantibodies that stayed positive. A total of 35 or so samples were covered by TCR sequencing, comprising 13 persistent and around 20 newly diagnosed Graves' disease patients. The study was conducted in China and was registered as a clinical trial. On average, persistent Graves' disease patients in the clinical cohort had been on antithyroid drugs for approximately ten years. Peripheral blood TCR sequencing and RNA sequencing compared persistent Graves' disease patients with newly diagnosed Graves' disease patients.

The time point label here, explained by the study, means: persistent/refractory GD, antithyroid drugs over 5 years with positive TRAb. For both TCR sequencing and RNA sequencing, RNA was extracted from PBMCs using TRIzol. Graves' disease was diagnosed according to American Thyroid Association guidelines. Patients for the study were recruited at an endocrinology department in Xi'an, China. Each patient gave around 9.2 milliliters of peripheral blood, collected in an EDTA anticoagulant tube. PBMCs were isolated by Ficoll Paque Plus density gradient separation without further T cell sorting. RNA quality was checked with an Agilent 2100 Bioanalyzer and agarose gel, and concentration with a NanoDrop 2000. Broader findings and caveats from the paper: The authors acknowledged the small sample size as a limitation that may reduce accuracy. Patients with persistent disease shared more public clonotypes (fewer than 3,000) than newly diagnosed patients did (966). Persistent Graves' disease patients showed lower TCR Shannon entropy and fewer highly expanded clones than newly diagnosed patients, suggesting clonal expansion. Only peripheral blood was studied, because thyroid tissue, the primary lesion, was inaccessible. Sequencing and analysis were limited to the TCR beta chain.

A note on this clonotype: It lacks a known antigen. At one of its ends the junction is not consistent with the germline gene, which may arise from a read error.

The library was produced with multiplex PCR. Sequencing used an Illumina HiSeq 4000. To build TCR beta libraries, CDR3 regions were amplified by Arm-PCR using iRepertoire HTBI primers. PCR products were gel purified before sequencing. The authors' analysis ran thus. Gene usage analysis of CDR3 amino acid clonotypes used the 60 to 75 TRBV and around 13 TRBJ segments found across samples. COPE and FqMerger were used to merge filtered high-quality paired reads into contigs. BLAST was used to align contigs to the IMGT TRBV, TRBD and TRBJ reference genes, and CDR3 was defined following IMGT. Clonotypes above 0.1% frequency were classified as highly expanded clones. Shannon entropy served as the measure of repertoire diversity, while the Gini coefficient captured V-J evenness. A clonotype found in more than one individual was treated as public. TCRdb reanalyzed the raw reads on its own, using fastp at Q25 for trimming and MiXCR for clone calling, and kept in-frame beta chains. Rows merge per CDR3 protein into single entries with the most common DNA and genes. These V and J calls originate from TCRdb's pipeline instead of the authors' own analysis. The sample table lists around 460,000 distinct CDR3 sequences, about 22% of them with a count of one. The top ten clones comprise roughly 13% of the sample.

Material: peripheral blood mononuclear cells (PBMCs), obtained when the disease was refractory, from a patient treated with antithyroid drugs. The sequence came from a female donor with Graves disease.

The sequenced DNA is TGCAGTCCGGGACAGGGTATGACCGGGGAGCTGTCTTTT. It specifies CSPGQGMTGELSF. The rearranged chain carries TRBV20-1 and TRBJ2-2, and 9 junction bases match TRBD1. The CDR3, from cysteine to phenylalanine, totals 13 residues. Left in the record is the CDR3 DNA by itself, 39 bases read in frame from the first base. Via the germline V gene (reference sequence), CDR1 is DFQATT and CDR2 SNEGSKA.